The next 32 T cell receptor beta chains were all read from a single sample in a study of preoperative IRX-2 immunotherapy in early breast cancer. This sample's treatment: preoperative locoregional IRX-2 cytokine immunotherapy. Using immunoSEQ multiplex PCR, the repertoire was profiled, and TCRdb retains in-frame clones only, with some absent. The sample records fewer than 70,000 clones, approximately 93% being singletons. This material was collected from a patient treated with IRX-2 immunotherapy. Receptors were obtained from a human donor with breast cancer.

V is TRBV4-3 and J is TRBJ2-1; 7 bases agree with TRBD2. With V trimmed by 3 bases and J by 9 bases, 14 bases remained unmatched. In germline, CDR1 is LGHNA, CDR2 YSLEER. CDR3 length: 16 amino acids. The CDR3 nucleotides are TGCGCCAGCAGCCATTCTGGCGGGGGAGACATGGTTGAGCAGTTCTTC. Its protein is CASSHSGGGDMVEQFF.

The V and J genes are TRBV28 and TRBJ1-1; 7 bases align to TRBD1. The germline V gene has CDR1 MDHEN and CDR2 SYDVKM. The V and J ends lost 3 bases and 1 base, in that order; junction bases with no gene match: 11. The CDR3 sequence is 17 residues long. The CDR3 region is CASSFVGGQGGNTEAFF. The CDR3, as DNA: TGTGCCAGCAGTTTTGTAGGGGGCCAGGGCGGGAACACTGAAGCTTTCTTT.

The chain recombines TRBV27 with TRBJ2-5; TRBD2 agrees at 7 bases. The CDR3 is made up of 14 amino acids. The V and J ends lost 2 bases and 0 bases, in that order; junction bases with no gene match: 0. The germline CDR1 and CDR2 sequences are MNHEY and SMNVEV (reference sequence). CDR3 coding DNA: TGTGCCAGCAGTTTACTAGCGGACCAAGAGACCCAGTACTTC. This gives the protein CASSLLADQETQYF.

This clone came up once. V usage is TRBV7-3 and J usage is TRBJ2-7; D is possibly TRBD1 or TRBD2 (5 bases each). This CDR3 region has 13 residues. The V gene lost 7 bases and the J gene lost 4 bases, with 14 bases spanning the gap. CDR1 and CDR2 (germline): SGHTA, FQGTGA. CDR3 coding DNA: TGTGCCAGCAACCCCCGGGGACGGTACGAGCAGTACTTC. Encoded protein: CASNPRGRYEQYF.

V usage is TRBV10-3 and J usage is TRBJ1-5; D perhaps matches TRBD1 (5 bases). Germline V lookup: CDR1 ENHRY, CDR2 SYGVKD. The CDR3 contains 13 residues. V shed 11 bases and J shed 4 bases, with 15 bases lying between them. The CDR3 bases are TGTGCCTCCCAGGGAGGGCCGAATCAGCCCCAGCATTTT. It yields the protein CASQGGPNQPQHF.

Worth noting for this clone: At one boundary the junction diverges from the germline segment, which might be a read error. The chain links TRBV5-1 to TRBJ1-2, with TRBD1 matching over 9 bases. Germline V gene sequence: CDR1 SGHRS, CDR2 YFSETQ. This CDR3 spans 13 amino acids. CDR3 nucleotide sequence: TGTGCCAGCAGGGGGTGGGACAGGGAAGACTACACCTTC. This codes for CASRGWDREDYTF.

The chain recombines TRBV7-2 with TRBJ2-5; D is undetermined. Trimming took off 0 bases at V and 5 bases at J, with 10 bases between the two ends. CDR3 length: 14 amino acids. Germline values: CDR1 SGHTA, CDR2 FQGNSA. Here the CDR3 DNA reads TGTGCCAGCAGCTTAGCGCTCCTTCCCGAGACCCAGTACTTC. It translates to CASSLALLPETQYF.

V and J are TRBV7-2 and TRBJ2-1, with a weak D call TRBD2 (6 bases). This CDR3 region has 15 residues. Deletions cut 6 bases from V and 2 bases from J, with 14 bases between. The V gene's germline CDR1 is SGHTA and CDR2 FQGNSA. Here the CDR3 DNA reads TGTGCCAGCAGGCAAGGTAGCGGCCCCTACAATGAGCAGTTCTTC. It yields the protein CASRQGSGPYNEQFF. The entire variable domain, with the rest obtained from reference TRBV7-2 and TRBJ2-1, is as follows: GAGVSQSPSNKVTEKGKDVELRCDPISGHTALYWYRQSLGQGLEFLIYFQGNSAPDKSGLPSDRFSAERTGGSVSTLTIQRTQQEDSAVYLCASRQGSGPYNEQFFGPGTRLTVL.

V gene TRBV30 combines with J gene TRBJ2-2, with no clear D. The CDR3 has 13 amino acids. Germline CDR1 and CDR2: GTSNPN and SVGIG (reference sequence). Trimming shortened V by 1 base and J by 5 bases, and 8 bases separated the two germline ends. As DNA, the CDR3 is TGTGCCTGGAGTGCGGACGGAACCGGGGAGCTGTTTTTT. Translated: CAWSADGTGELFF.

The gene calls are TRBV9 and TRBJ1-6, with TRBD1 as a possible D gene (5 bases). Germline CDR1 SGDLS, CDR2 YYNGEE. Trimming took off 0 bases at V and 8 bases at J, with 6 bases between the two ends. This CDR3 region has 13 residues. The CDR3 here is CASSVGRDSPLHF. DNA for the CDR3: TGTGCCAGCAGCGTAGGCAGGGATTCACCCCTCCACTTT. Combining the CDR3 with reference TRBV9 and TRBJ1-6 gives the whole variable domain DSGVTQTPKHLITATGQRVTLRCSPRSGDLSVYWYQQSLDQGLQFLIQYYNGEERAKGNILERFSAQQFPDLHSELNLSSLELGDSALYFCASSVGRDSPLHFGNGTRLTVT.

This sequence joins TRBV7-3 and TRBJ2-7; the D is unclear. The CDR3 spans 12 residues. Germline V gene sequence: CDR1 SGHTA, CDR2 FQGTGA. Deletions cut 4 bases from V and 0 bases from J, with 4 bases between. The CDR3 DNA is TGTGCCAGCAGCTCCCCCTCCTACGAGCAGTACTTC. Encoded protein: CASSSPSYEQYF. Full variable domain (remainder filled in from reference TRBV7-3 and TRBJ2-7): GAGVSQTPSNKVTEKGKYVELRCDPISGHTALYWYRQSLGQGPEFLIYFQGTGAADDSGLPNDRFFAVRPEGSVSTLKIQRTERGDSAVYLCASSSPSYEQYFGPGTRLTVT.

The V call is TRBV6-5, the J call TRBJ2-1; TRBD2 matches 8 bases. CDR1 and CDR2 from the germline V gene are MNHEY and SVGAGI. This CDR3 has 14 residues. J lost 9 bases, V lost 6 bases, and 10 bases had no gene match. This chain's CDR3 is CASSQRTSLSEQFF. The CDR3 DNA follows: TGTGCCAGCAGCCAACGGACTAGCCTGAGTGAGCAGTTCTTC.

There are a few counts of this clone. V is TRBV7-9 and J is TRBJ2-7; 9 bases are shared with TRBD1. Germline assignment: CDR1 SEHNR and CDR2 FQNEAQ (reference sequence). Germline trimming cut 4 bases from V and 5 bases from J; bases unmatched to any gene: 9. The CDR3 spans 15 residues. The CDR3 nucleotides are TGTGCCAGCAGCTCTCAGGGGACAGGGATGGACGAGCAGTACTTC. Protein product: CASSSQGTGMDEQYF.

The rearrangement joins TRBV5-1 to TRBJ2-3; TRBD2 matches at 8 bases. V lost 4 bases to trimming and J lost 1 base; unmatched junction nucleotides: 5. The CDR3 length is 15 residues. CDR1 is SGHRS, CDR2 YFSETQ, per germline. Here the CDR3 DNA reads TGCGCCAGCAGCAGTAGCGGGACTGGCACAGATACGCAGTATTTT. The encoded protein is CASSSSGTGTDTQYF. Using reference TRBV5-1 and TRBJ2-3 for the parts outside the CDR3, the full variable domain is KAGVTQTPRYLIKTRGQQVTLSCSPISGHRSVSWYQQTPGQGLQFLFEYFSETQRNKGNFPGRFSGRQFSNSRSEMNVSTLELGDSALYLCASSSSGTGTDTQYFGPGTRLTVL.

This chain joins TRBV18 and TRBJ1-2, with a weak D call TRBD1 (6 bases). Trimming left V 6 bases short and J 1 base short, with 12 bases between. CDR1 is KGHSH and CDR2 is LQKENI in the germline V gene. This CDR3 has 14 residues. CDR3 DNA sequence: TGTGCCAGCTCCTGGACAGAGATTAACTATGGCTACACCTTC. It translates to CASSWTEINYGYTF.

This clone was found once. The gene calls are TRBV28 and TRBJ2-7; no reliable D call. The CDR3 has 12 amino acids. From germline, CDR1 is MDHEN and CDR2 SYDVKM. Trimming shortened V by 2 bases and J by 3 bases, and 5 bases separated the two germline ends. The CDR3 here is CASSLSSYEQYF. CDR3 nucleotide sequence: TGTGCCAGCAGTTTAAGCAGCTACGAGCAGTACTTC.

The CDR3 loop reads CASSPIGQGTVTDTQYF. For the CDR3, the DNA is TGTGCCAGCTCACCCATCGGACAGGGTACTGTCACAGATACGCAGTATTTT. The chain combines TRBV18 with TRBJ2-3; 8 bases are shared with TRBD1. Germline CDR1 and CDR2: KGHSH and LQKENI. The junction had 10 bases not matched to a gene; V was cut back by 3 bases and J by 2 bases. The CDR3 spans 17 residues.

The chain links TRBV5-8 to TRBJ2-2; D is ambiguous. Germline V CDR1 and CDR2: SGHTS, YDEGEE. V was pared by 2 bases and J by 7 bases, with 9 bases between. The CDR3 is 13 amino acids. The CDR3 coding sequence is TGTGCCAGCAGCTTACTGAGTTACGGGGAGCTGTTTTTT. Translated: CASSLLSYGELFF.

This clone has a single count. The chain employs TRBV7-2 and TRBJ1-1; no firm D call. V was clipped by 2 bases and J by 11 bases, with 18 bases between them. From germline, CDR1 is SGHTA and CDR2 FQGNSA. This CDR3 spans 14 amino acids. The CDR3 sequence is CASSLSPGEGWAFF. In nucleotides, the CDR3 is TGTGCCAGCAGCTTAAGTCCTGGGGAGGGATGGGCTTTCTTT.

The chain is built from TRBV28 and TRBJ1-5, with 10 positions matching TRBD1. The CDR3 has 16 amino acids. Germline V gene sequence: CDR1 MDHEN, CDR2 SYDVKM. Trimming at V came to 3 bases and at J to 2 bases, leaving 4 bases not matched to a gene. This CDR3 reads CASSFRQGARNQPQHF. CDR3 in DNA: TGTGCCAGCAGTTTTCGACAGGGGGCACGCAATCAGCCCCAGCATTTT.

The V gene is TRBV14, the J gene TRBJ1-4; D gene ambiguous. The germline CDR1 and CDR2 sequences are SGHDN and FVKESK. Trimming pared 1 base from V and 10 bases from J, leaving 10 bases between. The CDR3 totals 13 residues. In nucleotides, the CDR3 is TGTGCCAGCAGCCAAGGCTTGGACGGAAAACTGTTTTTT. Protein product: CASSQGLDGKLFF.

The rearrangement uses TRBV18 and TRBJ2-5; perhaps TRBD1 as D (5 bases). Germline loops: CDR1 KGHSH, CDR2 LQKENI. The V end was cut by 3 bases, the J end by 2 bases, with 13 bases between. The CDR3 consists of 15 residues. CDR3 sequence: CASSPVTVAQETQYF. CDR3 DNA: TGTGCCAGCTCACCGGTGACAGTCGCTCAAGAGACCCAGTACTTC.

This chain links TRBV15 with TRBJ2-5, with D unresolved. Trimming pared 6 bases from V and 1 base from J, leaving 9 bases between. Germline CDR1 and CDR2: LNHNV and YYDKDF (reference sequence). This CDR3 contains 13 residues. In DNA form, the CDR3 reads TGTGCCACCAGTACGGCGACCCAAGAGACCCAGTACTTC. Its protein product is CATSTATQETQYF.

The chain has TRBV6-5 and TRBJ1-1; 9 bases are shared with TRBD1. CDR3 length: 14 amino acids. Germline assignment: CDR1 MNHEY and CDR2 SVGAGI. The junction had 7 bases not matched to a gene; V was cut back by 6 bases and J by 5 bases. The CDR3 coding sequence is TGTGCCAGCAGCTCCAACAGGGGGCAGACTGAAGCTTTCTTT. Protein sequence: CASSSNRGQTEAFF.

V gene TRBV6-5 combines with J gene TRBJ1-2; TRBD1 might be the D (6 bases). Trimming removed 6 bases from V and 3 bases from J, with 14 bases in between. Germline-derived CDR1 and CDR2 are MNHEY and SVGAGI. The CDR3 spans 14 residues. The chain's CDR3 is CASSKTGSHYGYTF. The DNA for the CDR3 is TGTGCCAGCAGCAAAACAGGGTCCCACTATGGCTACACCTTC.

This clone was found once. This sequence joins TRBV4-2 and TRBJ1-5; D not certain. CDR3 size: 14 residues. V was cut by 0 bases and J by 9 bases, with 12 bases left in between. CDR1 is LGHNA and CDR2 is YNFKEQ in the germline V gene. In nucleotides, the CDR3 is TGTGCCAGCAGCCAAGAGTTGGTAGAGGGGCCCCAGCATTTT. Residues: CASSQELVEGPQHF.

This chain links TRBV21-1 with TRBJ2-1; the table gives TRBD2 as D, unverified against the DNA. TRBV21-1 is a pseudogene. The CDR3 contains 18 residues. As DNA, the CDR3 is TGTGCCAGCAGCAAAGGCAGGACTAGCGGGGAAAACTACAATGAGCAGTTCTTC. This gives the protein CASSKGRTSGENYNEQFF.

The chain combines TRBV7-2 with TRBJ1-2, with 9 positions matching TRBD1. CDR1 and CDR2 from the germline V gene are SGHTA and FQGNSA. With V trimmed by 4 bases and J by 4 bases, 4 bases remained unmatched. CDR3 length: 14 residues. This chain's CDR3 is CASSSPQGAYGYTF. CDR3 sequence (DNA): TGTGCCAGCAGCTCTCCACAGGGGGCCTATGGCTACACCTTC. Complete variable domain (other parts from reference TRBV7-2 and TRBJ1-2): GAGVSQSPSNKVTEKGKDVELRCDPISGHTALYWYRQSLGQGLEFLIYFQGNSAPDKSGLPSDRFSAERTGGSVSTLTIQRTQQEDSAVYLCASSSPQGAYGYTFGSGTRLTVV.

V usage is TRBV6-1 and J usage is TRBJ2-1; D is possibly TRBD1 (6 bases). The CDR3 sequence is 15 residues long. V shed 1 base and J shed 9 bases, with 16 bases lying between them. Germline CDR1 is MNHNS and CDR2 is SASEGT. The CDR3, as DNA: TGTGCCAGCAGTGAAGAGGGGGTTCGGGGCTTTGAGCAGTTCTTC. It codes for CASSEEGVRGFEQFF.

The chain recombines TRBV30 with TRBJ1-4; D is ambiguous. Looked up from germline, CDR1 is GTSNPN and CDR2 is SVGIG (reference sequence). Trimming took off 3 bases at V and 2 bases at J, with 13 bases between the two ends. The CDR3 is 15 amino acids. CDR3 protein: CAWRRVLRTNEKLFF. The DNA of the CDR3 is TGTGCCTGGAGGCGGGTTTTAAGGACTAATGAAAAACTGTTTTTT. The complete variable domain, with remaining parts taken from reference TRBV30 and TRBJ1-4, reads SQTIHQWPATLVQPVGSPLSLECTVEGTSNPNLYWYRQAAGRGLQLLFYSVGIGQISSEVPQNLSASRPQDRQFILSSKKLLLSDSGFYLCAWRRVLRTNEKLFFGSGTQLSVL.

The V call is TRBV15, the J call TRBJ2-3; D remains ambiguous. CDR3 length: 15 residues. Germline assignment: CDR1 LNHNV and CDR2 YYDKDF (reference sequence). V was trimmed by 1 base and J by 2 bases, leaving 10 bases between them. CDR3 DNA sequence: TGTGCCACCAGCAGAGTCGCCCCCACCACAGATACGCAGTATTTT. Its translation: CATSRVAPTTDTQYF.

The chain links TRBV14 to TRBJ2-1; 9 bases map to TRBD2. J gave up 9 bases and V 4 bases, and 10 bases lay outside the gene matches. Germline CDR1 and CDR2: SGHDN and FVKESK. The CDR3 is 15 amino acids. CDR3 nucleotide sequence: TGTGCCAGCAGCCGTAGCGGGAGAGTCGTGGGTGAGCAGTTCTTC. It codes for CASSRSGRVVGEQFF.